The next 10 T cell receptor beta chains were all read from a single sample in a study of T cell responses to AZD1222 COVID-19 vaccine (dated by TCRdb to about 2021). The library was made by the immunoSEQ multiplex PCR assay. This immuneACCESS table, as held by TCRdb, lists in-frame sequences with V and J called but not all clones. Of the missing ones, under half trace to an unresolved V gene in checked studies; the others have no known cause. Recorded for this sample are about 130,000 clones; 88% of them occurred a single time. 7.6% of the sample lies in the top ten. In the paper's terms, the time point label means: baseline before first vaccination. Material: peripheral blood, obtained on day 0 of AZD1222 vaccination. These receptors came from an adult in good health.

The gene calls are TRBV5-1 and TRBJ2-3, with D maybe TRBD2 (5 bases). The CDR3 has 14 residues. In germline, CDR1 is SGHRS, CDR2 YFSETQ. The V gene lost 0 bases and the J gene lost 2 bases, with 7 bases spanning the gap. The DNA of the CDR3 is TGCGCCAGCAGCTTGGAGGACTCCACAGATACGCAGTATTTT. Its protein product is CASSLEDSTDTQYF.

The rearrangement uses TRBV30 and TRBJ2-1; D ambiguous. CDR3 length: 12 residues. V was pared by 2 bases and J by 0 bases, with 2 bases between. CDR1 is GTSNPN and CDR2 is SVGIG in the germline V gene (reference sequence). CDR3 coding DNA: TGTGCCTGGAGTCCCTCCTACAATGAGCAGTTCTTC. As protein: CAWSPSYNEQFF.

In nucleotides, the CDR3 is TGTGCCAGCAAGGCGGGGGGTTCCTACAATGAGCAGTTCTTC. Encoded protein: CASKAGGSYNEQFF. This chain connects TRBV6-5 to TRBJ2-1; 8 bases are a match to TRBD2. Germline-derived CDR1 and CDR2 are MNHEY and SVGAGI. Trimming at V came to 7 bases and at J to 1 base, leaving 3 bases not matched to a gene. The CDR3 is 14 residues long.

The V call is TRBV3-1 (or the pseudogene TRBV3-2), the J call TRBJ2-1; D is uncertain. Germline CDR1 LGHDT, CDR2 YNNKEL (reference sequence). With 1 base removed from V and 6 bases from J, the gap between germline ends came to 10 bases. This CDR3 comprises 14 residues. CDR3 protein: CASSQGGLPNEQFF. The CDR3 DNA reads as TGTGCCAGCAGCCAAGGAGGCCTCCCCAATGAGCAGTTCTTC.

A few counts support this clone. V usage is TRBV5-5 and J usage is TRBJ2-4, with TRBD1 matching 7 bases. CDR3 size: 15 residues. The V gene's germline CDR1 is SGHKS and CDR2 YYEKEE (reference sequence). V shed 6 bases, J shed 1 base, and the junction held 7 bases outside the gene matches. CDR3 nucleotide sequence: TGTGCCAGCAACACAGACAGGGCGGCCAAAAACATTCAGTACTTC. As protein: CASNTDRAAKNIQYF. The full variable domain, its missing parts supplied by reference TRBV5-5 and TRBJ2-4, is DAGVTQSPTHLIKTRGQQVTLRCSPISGHKSVSWYQQVLGQGPQFIFQYYEKEERGRGNFPDRFSARQFPNYSSELNVNALLLGDSALYLCASNTDRAAKNIQYFGAGTRLSVL.

The chain has TRBV6-2 or TRBV6-3 and TRBJ2-1, with TRBD2 identical over 12 bases. The junction had 12 bases not matched to a gene; V was cut back by 0 bases and J by 0 bases. CDR3 size: 21 residues. The germline gives CDR1 MNHEY, CDR2 SVGEGT. The CDR3, as DNA: TGTGCCAGCAGTTACTCCTCTCTTCCGACTAGCGGGAGAAGCTCCTACAATGAGCAGTTCTTC. Protein sequence: CASSYSSLPTSGRSSYNEQFF.

V is TRBV9 and J is TRBJ2-5; 11 nucleotides match TRBD2. The length of the CDR3 is 15 residues. Germline trimming cut 4 bases from V and 5 bases from J; bases unmatched to any gene: 7. Germline CDR1 SGDLS, CDR2 YYNGEE. The CDR3 reads CASSIGVAGGETQYF. For the CDR3, the DNA is TGTGCCAGCAGCATCGGGGTAGCGGGAGGGGAGACCCAGTACTTC.

This chain links TRBV10-3 with TRBJ2-7; the match to TRBD2 covers 7 bases. The length of the CDR3 is 12 residues. Looked up from germline, CDR1 is ENHRY and CDR2 is SYGVKD. V lost 10 bases and J lost 2; bases outside the gene matches: 5. The CDR3 DNA reads as TGTGCCACCCTAGCGGCCACCTACGAGCAGTACTTC. Protein sequence: CATLAATYEQYF.

This rearrangement joins TRBV10-1 to TRBJ1-1; D is unresolved. Germline V gives CDR1 WNHNN, CDR2 SYGVQD (reference sequence). The CDR3 spans 16 residues. Trimming pared 4 bases from V and 1 base from J, leaving 16 bases between. Here the CDR3 reads CASSAGEGARNTEAFF. DNA of the CDR3: TGCGCCAGCAGTGCCGGGGAGGGAGCCCGGAACACTGAAGCTTTCTTT.

This chain uses TRBV7-9 with TRBJ2-4; D is perhaps TRBD2 (5 bases). CDR3 size: 16 residues. Germline CDR1 is SEHNR and CDR2 is FQNEAQ (reference sequence). V lost 0 bases and J 8 bases, leaving 17 bases between the germline ends. This CDR3 reads CASSLALGGNMDIQYF. The DNA for the CDR3 is TGTGCCAGCAGCTTAGCACTAGGAGGAAACATGGACATTCAGTACTTC. Based on the CDR3 plus reference TRBV7-9 and TRBJ2-4, the full variable domain is DTGVSQNPRHKITKRGQNVTFRCDPISEHNRLYWYRQTLGQGPEFLTYFQNEAQLEKSRLLSDRFSAERPKGSFSTLEIQRTEQGDSAMYLCASSLALGGNMDIQYFGAGTRLSVL.